Shown below are 28 T cell receptor beta chains from a single sample sequenced in a study of CD8 T cells in ankylosing spondylitis. MiXCR was run by TCRdb on the 5' RACE reads, yielding one entry per CDR3 protein. In the table there are around 230,000 distinct CDR3 sequences, around 8% of which are singletons. The specimen was blood, either unsorted or a sorted T cell fraction (not recorded which). The receptors originated from a female donor with ankylosing spondylitis or in good health (not recorded which).

The V call is TRBV10-3, the J call TRBJ2-5, with 11 bases fitting TRBD1. The CDR3 length is 14 residues. Germline assignment: CDR1 ENHRY and CDR2 SYGVKD. J was trimmed by 3 bases and V by 6 bases; bases with no gene match: 3. The chain's CDR3 is CAIRPGQGEETQYF. The CDR3 nucleotides read TGTGCCATCAGGCCGGGACAGGGGGAAGAGACCCAGTACTTC.

The rearrangement joins TRBV3-1 to TRBJ2-1; perhaps TRBD1 as D (5 bases). Germline V gives CDR1 LGHDT, CDR2 YNNKEL (reference sequence). Trimming shortened V by 1 base and J by 3 bases, and 10 bases separated the two germline ends. CDR3 length: 15 amino acids. Written as DNA, the CDR3 is TGTGCCAGCAGCCAAGTAGGGCAGGGCTACAATGAGCAGTTCTTC. This encodes CASSQVGQGYNEQFF.

In this sample, this clonotype turned up a few times. The chain combines TRBV12-3 or TRBV12-4 with TRBJ2-1; 10 positions match TRBD2. This CDR3 spans 15 amino acids. V was clipped by 3 bases and J by 5 bases; unmatched bases: 4. As DNA, the CDR3 is TGTGCCAGCAGTTTCTCTAGCGGGAGCCACAATGAGCAGTTCTTC. Its translation is CASSFSSGSHNEQFF.

This clonotype has at least ten counts. V is TRBV11-1 and J is TRBJ2-2, with 14 bases lining up with TRBD2. The CDR3 is 19 amino acids. J gave up 1 base and V 4 bases, and 8 bases lay outside the gene matches. The germline CDR1 and CDR2 sequences are SGHAT and FQDESV (reference sequence). Written as DNA, the CDR3 is TGTGCCAGCAGCTCTTCTAGGACTAGCGGGAGGCAGAACACCGGGGAGCTGTTTTTT. This translates into CASSSSRTSGRQNTGELFF.

The J gene is TRBJ2-4, the V gene TRBV20-1; D gene uncertain. CDR1 is DFQATT and CDR2 is SNEGSKA in the germline V gene (reference sequence). The V and J ends lost 8 bases and 8 bases respectively, with 19 bases between them. There are 13 residues in the CDR3. CDR3 DNA: TGCAGTTCCCCCGGGCCGGAGCCCCACATTCAGTACTTC. This codes for CSSPGPEPHIQYF.

The V gene is TRBV20-1, the J gene TRBJ2-7; 7 nucleotides agree with TRBD1. Unmatched junction bases numbered 16, after V lost 6 bases and J lost 8 bases. The CDR3 contains 14 residues. The germline gives CDR1 DFQATT, CDR2 SNEGSKA (reference sequence). The CDR3 bases are TGCAGTGCCCAAAGGGACGGACAGGATATGAAGCAGTACTTC. Amino acids: CSAQRDGQDMKQYF.

This clonotype occurred many times. The genes are TRBV20-1 and TRBJ2-7, with D maybe TRBD2 (5 bases). The CDR3 consists of 14 residues. Trimming removed 6 bases from V and 2 bases from J, with 17 bases in between. The germline V gene encodes CDR1 DFQATT and CDR2 SNEGSKA (reference sequence). This chain's CDR3 is CSALDYVETYEQYF. CDR3 DNA sequence: TGCAGTGCACTTGACTACGTCGAGACCTACGAGCAGTACTTC.

This clonotype was seen a handful of times. A clone one base away is much larger, so this may be a read error. The chain carries TRBV28 and TRBJ1-2, with a possible D match to TRBD1 (6 bases). This CDR3 is 12 amino acids long. Germline V gene data show CDR1 as MDHEN and CDR2 as SYDVKM. Trimming took off 6 bases at V and 10 bases at J, with 15 bases between the two ends. The DNA for the CDR3 is TGTGCCAGCAGGACAGGACGTTGGGACTACACCTTC. Translating gives CASRTGRWDYTF.

With respect to this clonotype: A read error is possible here, since a much larger clone lies one base away. This rearrangement joins TRBV7-2 to TRBJ2-1; D gene ambiguous. The CDR3 runs 14 residues. V was trimmed by 1 base and J by 8 bases, leaving 12 bases between them. Germline V gene data show CDR1 as SGHTA and CDR2 as FQGNSA. CDR3 region: CASSLVPALDEQFF. Here the CDR3 DNA reads TGTGCCAGCAGCTTAGTGCCAGCGCTGGATGAGCAGTTCTTC.

This clonotype was recorded many times. The rearrangement uses TRBV9 and TRBJ2-1; 11 nucleotides agree with TRBD2. V lost 4 bases and J lost 0; bases outside the gene matches: 6. The V gene's germline CDR1 is SGDLS and CDR2 YYNGEE. The CDR3 runs to 17 residues. The CDR3 protein is CASSTRLAGSSYNEQFF. Here the CDR3 DNA reads TGTGCCAGCAGCACCCGACTAGCGGGGAGCTCCTACAATGAGCAGTTCTTC.

The gene calls are TRBV5-4 and TRBJ2-4, with D possibly being TRBD2 (5 bases). Germline V gives CDR1 SGHNT, CDR2 YYREEE (reference sequence). V dropped 0 bases and J dropped 4 bases, with 8 bases sitting between them. This CDR3 has 14 residues. CDR3 protein: CASSLGSVKNIQYF. DNA of the CDR3: TGTGCCAGCAGCTTGGGTAGCGTAAAAAACATTCAGTACTTC. The full variable domain, rest sourced from reference TRBV5-4 and TRBJ2-4, is ETGVTQSPTHLIKTRGQQVTLRCSSQSGHNTVSWYQQALGQGPQFIFQYYREEENGRGNFPPRFSGLQFPNYSSELNVNALELDDSALYLCASSLGSVKNIQYFGAGTRLSVL.

This clonotype appeared many times. The CDR3 sequence is CASSYAREAKNIQYF. The CDR3 DNA sequence: TGTGCCAGCAGTTATGCCCGAGAAGCCAAAAACATTCAGTACTTC. The rearrangement uses TRBV6-5 and TRBJ2-4; no firm D call. Looked up from germline, CDR1 is MNHEY and CDR2 is SVGAGI. V lost 3 bases to trimming and J lost 0 bases, with 9 bases between them. CDR3 length: 15 amino acids.

This clonotype was seen repeatedly, ten times or more. The chain combines TRBV15 with TRBJ1-6, with TRBD1 as a possible D gene (5 bases). Germline-derived CDR1 and CDR2 are LNHNV and YYDKDF (reference sequence). The V gene lost 1 base and the J gene lost 8 bases, with 18 bases spanning the gap. The CDR3 spans 17 residues. CDR3 loop: CATSRGLTGISDSPLHF. The CDR3 DNA reads TGTGCCACCAGCAGAGGCCTAACAGGAATATCAGATTCACCCCTCCACTTT.

There are many counts of this clonotype. The chain links TRBV18 to TRBJ1-2, with 7 bases that match TRBD1. Looked up from germline, CDR1 is KGHSH and CDR2 is LQKENI. The ends lost 2 bases at V and 4 bases at J; junction bases unmatched: 7. The CDR3 length is 15 residues. CDR3 bases: TGTGCCAGCTCACCAGGGGACAGCAGAGGCTATGGCTACACCTTC. Protein: CASSPGDSRGYGYTF.

The table lists this clonotype with many counts. The J gene is TRBJ1-6, the V gene TRBV20-1, with 8 bases fitting TRBD1. Germline values: CDR1 DFQATT, CDR2 SNEGSKA (reference sequence). CDR3 size: 13 residues. The J segment lost 10 bases and the V segment lost 6 bases, leaving 8 bases of the junction unmatched. The CDR3 bases are TGCAGTGCCCCGGGACAGGAGTACTCACCCCTCCACTTT. Protein product: CSAPGQEYSPLHF.

This clonotype was counted many times. The rearrangement uses TRBV11-2 and TRBJ2-3; 10 bases map to TRBD2. The V and J ends lost 9 bases and 3 bases, in that order; junction bases with no gene match: 15. The CDR3 extends over 17 amino acids. The germline V gene encodes CDR1 SGHAT and CDR2 FQNNGV. The CDR3 DNA reads TGTGCCAGTGAACGAGCCGGGACTAGCGTATCAACAGATACGCAGTATTTT. Amino acids: CASERAGTSVSTDTQYF.

This clonotype occurred a few times. This rearrangement joins TRBV4-3 to TRBJ1-1, with TRBD1 identical over 8 bases. J lost 7 bases, V lost 0 bases, and 4 bases had no gene match. Germline-derived CDR1 and CDR2 are LGHNA and YSLEER. This CDR3 region has 14 residues. In nucleotides, the CDR3 is TGCGCCAGCAGCCAAGATCAGGGGGCGGGTGAAGCTTTCTTT. Translating gives CASSQDQGAGEAFF.

The sample holds many counts of this clonotype. The chain employs TRBV6-2 or TRBV6-3 and TRBJ2-7; no reliable D call. The V end was cut by 7 bases, the J end by 2 bases, with 18 bases between. The CDR3 sequence is 15 residues long. Per the germline V gene, CDR1 is MNHEY and CDR2 is SVGEGT. The CDR3 region is CASKRGVDLPYEQYF. CDR3 nucleotides: TGTGCCAGCAAAAGAGGAGTAGATCTCCCCTACGAGCAGTACTTC.

This clonotype was seen many times. This rearrangement joins TRBV9 to TRBJ2-7, with 8 bases aligning to TRBD2. Germline values: CDR1 SGDLS, CDR2 YYNGEE. V lost 8 bases and J lost 4; bases outside the gene matches: 11. The CDR3 contains 14 residues. This CDR3 is CARDLERETYEQYF. In DNA, the CDR3 is TGTGCCAGAGACCTCGAGCGGGAGACGTACGAGCAGTACTTC.

This clonotype has only a few counts. The rearrangement uses TRBV5-4 and TRBJ2-5; TRBD1 or TRBD2 may be the D gene (6 bases each). CDR1 and CDR2 from the germline V gene are SGHNT and YYREEE (reference sequence). This CDR3 spans 14 amino acids. V lost 4 bases and J 1 base, leaving 11 bases between the germline ends. CDR3 nucleotide sequence: TGTGCCAGCAGCCGGGGGCTAGGCCAAGAGACCCAGTACTTC. It is translated as CASSRGLGQETQYF.

To note about this clonotype: This may be a read error: a much more frequent sequence differs by one nucleotide. The chain couples TRBV10-3 to TRBJ2-7; D might be TRBD1 (6 bases). The CDR3 sequence is 13 residues long. The V and J ends lost 9 bases and 4 bases respectively, with 16 bases between them. Germline loops: CDR1 ENHRY, CDR2 SYGVKD. The CDR3 DNA reads as TGTGCCATTCGTAACAGAACAGGGTACGAGCAGTACTTC. Residues: CAIRNRTGYEQYF.

This clonotype was detected a few times. The chain employs TRBV7-9 and TRBJ1-5; the D gene is possibly TRBD1 (5 bases). The CDR3 length is 13 residues. With 4 bases removed from V and 9 bases from J, the gap between germline ends came to 13 bases. The germline V gene has CDR1 SEHNR and CDR2 FQNEAQ (reference sequence). The CDR3 bases are TGTGCCAGCAGCTCGACAGACCAAGGGCCCCAGCATTTT. This gives the protein CASSSTDQGPQHF.

At least ten counts were recorded for this clonotype. This chain joins TRBV7-9 and TRBJ2-1; TRBD2 aligns across 10 bases. The CDR3 spans 15 residues. Trimming at V came to 4 bases and at J to 1 base, leaving 1 base not matched to a gene. Germline V gives CDR1 SEHNR, CDR2 FQNEAQ (reference sequence). As DNA, the CDR3 is TGTGCCAGCAGCTCTAGCGGGAGATCCTACAATGAGCAGTTCTTC. It codes for CASSSSGRSYNEQFF.

This clonotype came up a few times. The chain is built from TRBV15 and TRBJ1-3; tentatively, D is TRBD1 (5 bases). V was pared by 5 bases and J by 3 bases, with 11 bases between. The germline V gene has CDR1 LNHNV and CDR2 YYDKDF (reference sequence). The CDR3 sequence is 14 residues long. CDR3 amino acids: CATSSGRVGNTIYF. DNA of the CDR3: TGTGCCACCAGCTCCGGCAGGGTTGGAAACACCATATATTTT.

The chain joins TRBV18 to TRBJ2-3; tentatively, D is TRBD1 (6 bases). This CDR3 region has 15 residues. V was trimmed by 6 bases and J by 3 bases, leaving 16 bases between them. Germline CDR1 KGHSH, CDR2 LQKENI. In nucleotides, the CDR3 is TGTGCCAGCTCCCTAGGGGGAGAGACGACAGATACGCAGTATTTT. Protein sequence: CASSLGGETTDTQYF.

A word on this clonotype: This may arise from a read error, as a much more abundant clone is one base away. V is TRBV20-1 and J is TRBJ2-1, with 13 bases matching TRBD2. Germline-derived CDR1 and CDR2 are DFQATT and SNEGSKA (reference sequence). The CDR3 sequence is 16 residues long. CDR3 loop: CCARTGTSGTYNEQFF. DNA for the CDR3: TGCTGTGCTAGAACTGGGACTAGCGGGACCTACAATGAGCAGTTCTTC.

V and J are TRBV11-2 and TRBJ1-1, with a tentative D call TRBD1 (6 bases). Between the trimmed V and J ends, which lost 0 bases and 1 base, there was a span of 9 bases. The CDR3 is 15 residues long. Germline assignment: CDR1 SGHAT and CDR2 FQNNGV. CDR3 coding DNA: TGTGCCAGCAGCTTAGATATGGGGGCGAACACTGAAGCTTTCTTT. As protein: CASSLDMGANTEAFF. The whole variable domain, remainder taken from reference TRBV11-2 and TRBJ1-1, is EAGVAQSPRYKIIEKRQSVAFWCNPISGHATLYWYQQILGQGPKLLIQFQNNGVVDDSQLPKDRFSAERLKGVDSTLKIQPAKLEDSAVYLCASSLDMGANTEAFFGQGTRLTVV.

With respect to this clonotype: This could be a read error, since a much larger clone is one nucleotide away. J is TRBJ1-4 and V is TRBV4-3; no clear D gene. Per germline, CDR1 LGHNA and CDR2 YSLEER. This CDR3 has 16 residues. CDR3 in DNA: TGCGCCAGCAGCCAAGACGTGCAGGAGGACGTAGAAATACTGTTTTTT. Translated, it gives CASSQDVQEDVEILFF.